This T cell receptor (beta chain) was sequenced in a study of control samples from healthy donors and cancer patients. Clones were read by immunoSEQ multiplex PCR, and TCRdb kept only the in-frame ones, dropping some. The repertoire holds about 61,000 clones, with roughly 90% as singletons. Germline lookup yields CDR1 LGHNA and CDR2 YSLEER. The CDR3 totals 16 residues. Trimming pared 0 bases from V and 7 bases from J, leaving 15 bases between. The specimen was PBMCs. The chain recombines TRBV4-3 with TRBJ1-4; maybe TRBD1 (6 bases). The TCR comes from a man in his 60s with colorectal cancer. CDR3 sequence reads: CASSQDGAGVGEKLFF. DNA of the CDR3: TGCGCCAGCAGCCAAGATGGTGCAGGGGTTGGTGAAAAACTGTTTTTT.